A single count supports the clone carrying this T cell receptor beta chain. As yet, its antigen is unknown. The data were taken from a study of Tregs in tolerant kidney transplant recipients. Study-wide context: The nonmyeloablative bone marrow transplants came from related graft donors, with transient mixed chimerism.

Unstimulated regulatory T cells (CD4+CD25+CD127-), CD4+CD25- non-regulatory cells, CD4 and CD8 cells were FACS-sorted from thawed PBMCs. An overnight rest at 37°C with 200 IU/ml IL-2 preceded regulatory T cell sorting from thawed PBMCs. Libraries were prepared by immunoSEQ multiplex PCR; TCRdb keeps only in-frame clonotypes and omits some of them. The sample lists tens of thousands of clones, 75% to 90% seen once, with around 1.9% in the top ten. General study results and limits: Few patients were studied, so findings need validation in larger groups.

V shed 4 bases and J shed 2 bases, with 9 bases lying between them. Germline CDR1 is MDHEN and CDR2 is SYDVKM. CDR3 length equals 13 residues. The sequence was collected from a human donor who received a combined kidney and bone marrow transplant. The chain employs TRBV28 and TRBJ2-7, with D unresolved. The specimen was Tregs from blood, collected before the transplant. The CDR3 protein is CASSSDVTYEQYF. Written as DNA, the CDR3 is TGTGCCAGCAGTTCGGATGTCACCTACGAGCAGTACTTC.